Below are 13 T cell receptor beta chains sequenced from a single sample in a study of blood T cell repertoires in COVID-19. Generated by immunoSEQ multiplex PCR, the TCRdb table keeps only in-frame clones and is missing some. This repertoire shows about 110,000 clones, around 83% found once; its top ten account for 3.4%. Sequenced sample: peripheral blood. All receptors come from a man aged 35 to 55 with acute or convalescent COVID-19.

The rearrangement uses TRBV5-1 and TRBJ1-2; 8 bases match TRBD1. Germline lookup yields CDR1 SGHRS and CDR2 YFSETQ. Trimming took 4 bases from V and 0 from J; bases not matched to a gene: 14. The CDR3 sequence is 18 residues long. CDR3 in amino acids: CASSPTTGESHPNYGYTF. The CDR3 coding sequence is TGCGCCAGCAGCCCAACGACAGGGGAGTCCCACCCTAACTATGGCTACACCTTC.

The chain links TRBV20-1 to TRBJ2-3, with TRBD1 as a possible D gene (5 bases). The V end was cut by 7 bases, the J end by 6 bases, with 8 bases between. The germline V gene encodes CDR1 DFQATT and CDR2 SNEGSKA (reference sequence). CDR3 length: 10 amino acids. CDR3 loop: CSGGRDTQYF. CDR3 nucleotides: TGCAGTGGGGGCAGGGATACGCAGTATTTT.

This chain links TRBV30 with TRBJ2-1; possibly TRBD1 for D (5 bases). The V gene lost 0 bases and the J gene lost 5 bases, with 8 bases spanning the gap. This CDR3 is 13 amino acids long. Germline values: CDR1 GTSNPN, CDR2 SVGIG (reference sequence). In DNA form, the CDR3 reads TGTGCCTGGAGTGTTGACAGTAACAATGAGCAGTTCTTC. Amino acid sequence: CAWSVDSNNEQFF.

The rearrangement uses TRBV9 and TRBJ2-2; D not certain. Germline V gene data show CDR1 as SGDLS and CDR2 as YYNGEE. V shed 1 base and J shed 7 bases, with 5 bases lying between them. The CDR3 spans 12 residues. CDR3 sequence reads: CASSVSLGELFF. The CDR3 nucleotides are TGTGCCAGCAGCGTATCTCTCGGGGAGCTGTTTTTT.

The chain is built from TRBV24-1 and TRBJ2-3; 7 bases agree with TRBD1. V was pared by 10 bases and J by 3 bases, with 6 bases of the junction left unmatched. In germline, CDR1 is KGHDR, CDR2 SFDVKD. The CDR3 covers 13 residues. The chain's CDR3 is CATRGQVTDTQYF. CDR3 in DNA: TGTGCCACTAGAGGACAGGTGACAGATACGCAGTATTTT.

CDR3 amino acids: CASSEAWVGSYEQYF. CDR3 in DNA: TGTGCCAGCAGTGAAGCGTGGGTAGGGAGCTACGAGCAGTACTTC. The chain recombines TRBV2 with TRBJ2-7, with D perhaps matching TRBD2 (5 bases). V shed 0 bases and J shed 3 bases, with 12 bases lying between them. The length of the CDR3 is 15 residues. In germline, CDR1 is SNHLY, CDR2 FYNNEI.

The CDR3 bases are TGTGCCAGCAGGCAGACAATGTACGAGCAGTACTTC. This sequence encodes CASRQTMYEQYF. J is TRBJ2-7 and V is TRBV6-5, with D unresolved. The length of the CDR3 is 12 residues. Trimming stripped 6 bases from V and 4 bases from J, with 10 bases between. The germline gives CDR1 MNHEY, CDR2 SVGAGI.

This rearrangement joins TRBV18 to TRBJ2-7; the match to TRBD1 covers 9 bases. CDR3 length equals 14 residues. Per the germline V gene, CDR1 is KGHSH and CDR2 is LQKENI. Trimming at V came to 6 bases and at J to 2 bases, leaving 5 bases not matched to a gene. The chain's CDR3 is CASSLRTGAYEQYF. The CDR3 nucleotides are TGTGCCAGCTCCCTGAGGACAGGGGCCTACGAGCAGTACTTC.

The rearrangement joins TRBV7-2 to TRBJ1-1; TRBD1 is a possible D gene (5 bases). Germline values: CDR1 SGHTA, CDR2 FQGNSA. CDR3 length: 15 residues. V lost 5 bases and J lost 0, with 13 bases in between. Here the CDR3 DNA reads TGTGCCAGCAGCACCCGACAGTTTCTGAACACTGAAGCTTTCTTT. This codes for CASSTRQFLNTEAFF.

The chain combines TRBV7-8 with TRBJ1-2, with 10 positions matching TRBD1. This CDR3 is built from 15 residues. The germline CDR1 and CDR2 sequences are SGHVS and FQNEAQ. With V trimmed by 4 bases and J by 7 bases, 9 bases remained unmatched. The CDR3 nucleotides are TGTGCCAGCAGCTGGGGTGGACAGGGGGATGGTGGCTACACCTTC. It is translated as CASSWGGQGDGGYTF. Using reference TRBV7-8 and TRBJ1-2 for the parts outside the CDR3, the full variable domain is GAGVSQSPRYKVAKRGQDVALRCDPISGHVSLFWYQQALGQGPEFLTYFQNEAQLDKSGLPSDRFFAERPEGSVSTLKIQRTQQEDSAVYLCASSWGGQGDGGYTFGSGTRLTVV.

V usage is TRBV7-7 and J usage is TRBJ2-2, with D possibly matching TRBD1 (5 bases). Germline V gene data show CDR1 as SSHAT and CDR2 as FNYEAQ (reference sequence). The CDR3 is made up of 14 amino acids. The V end lost 1 base, the J end lost 6 bases, and 9 bases lay between the germline ends. CDR3 sequence (DNA): TGTGCCAGCAGCTTAGACCTAGGGGCCGGGGAGCTGTTTTTT. This translates into CASSLDLGAGELFF.

The rearrangement joins TRBV11-2 to TRBJ2-3, with no clear D. V was shortened by 5 bases and J by 0 bases, with 12 bases between the two germline ends. The CDR3 has 15 amino acids. The germline V gene has CDR1 SGHAT and CDR2 FQNNGV. The CDR3 bases are TGTGCCAGCAGCCGATATCCACAGAGCACAGATACGCAGTATTTT. As protein: CASSRYPQSTDTQYF.

The V gene is TRBV2, the J gene TRBJ2-3, with TRBD2 identical over 13 bases. The CDR3 is 19 residues long. Unmatched junction bases numbered 11, after V lost 3 bases and J lost 2 bases. Per the germline V gene, CDR1 is SNHLY and CDR2 is FYNNEI. CDR3 residues: CASSEGFGTSGVLTDTQYF. DNA for the CDR3: TGTGCCAGCAGTGAGGGGTTCGGGACTAGCGGGGTCCTCACAGATACGCAGTATTTT.